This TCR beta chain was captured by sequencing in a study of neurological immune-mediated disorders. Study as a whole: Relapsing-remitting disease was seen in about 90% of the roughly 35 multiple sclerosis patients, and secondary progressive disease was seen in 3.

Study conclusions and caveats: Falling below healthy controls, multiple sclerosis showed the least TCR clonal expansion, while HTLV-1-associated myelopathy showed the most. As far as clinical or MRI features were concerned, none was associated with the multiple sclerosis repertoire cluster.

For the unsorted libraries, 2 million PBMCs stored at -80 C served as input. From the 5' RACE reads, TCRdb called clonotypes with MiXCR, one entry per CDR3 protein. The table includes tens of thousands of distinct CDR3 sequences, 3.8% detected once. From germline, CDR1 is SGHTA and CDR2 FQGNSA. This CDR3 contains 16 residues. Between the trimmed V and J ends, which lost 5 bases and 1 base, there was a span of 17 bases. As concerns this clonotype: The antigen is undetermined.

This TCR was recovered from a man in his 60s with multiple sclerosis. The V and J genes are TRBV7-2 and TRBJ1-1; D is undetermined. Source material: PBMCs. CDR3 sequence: CASSLLKVLGNTEAFF. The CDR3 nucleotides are TGTGCCAGCAGCCTACTTAAGGTGTTGGGGAACACTGAAGCTTTCTTT.